The text below deals with one T cell receptor (beta chain). This entry comes from a study of blood T cell repertoires in COVID-19. Whole-study context: Either two negative PCRs, clearance, or symptom resolution qualified Cohort 3 donors as recovered. Samples came from the United States, Italy and Spain, spanning acute and convalescent COVID-19.

Methods used by the authors: From reference gene primer amplification, estimates of nucleated cell counts were derived. Here immunoSEQ multiplex PCR was the method, and the copy in TCRdb shows in-frame clones only, minus some. That table furnishes V, J and clone size, whereas the DNA furnished D and trimming. The sample lists 150,000 to 200,000 clones, roughly 86% occurring once. Participants' reported clinical history set cohort assignment. V trimming: 4 bases; J trimming: 0 bases; junction bases outside the gene matches: 1. This CDR3 is 15 amino acids long. Germline V lookup: CDR1 SGHVS, CDR2 FQNEAQ.

The sequence was obtained from a woman aged 40 to 50 in a cohort exposed to, infected with or recovered from COVID-19 (not recorded which). This chain connects TRBV7-8 to TRBJ2-1, with TRBD1 matching 9 bases. The sample consisted of PBMCs or T cells enriched from blood (not recorded which). In DNA, the CDR3 is TGTGCCAGCAGCTCGACAGGGGGCTCCTACAATGAGCAGTTCTTC. It encodes CASSSTGGSYNEQFF.